The rows below give T cell receptor beta chains drawn from one sample of a study of radiotherapy plus CTLA-4 blockade in lung cancer. Profiled with immunoSEQ multiplex PCR; TCRdb holds only in-frame clones, not every one. This sample carries 85,000 to 90,000 clones, more than 70% of them seen once, and the ten largest clones take around 15%. Sequenced here: peripheral blood, sampled from a patient treated with radiotherapy plus ipilimumab. These receptors were obtained from a human donor with non-small cell lung cancer that progressed on radiotherapy plus ipilimumab. CDR3s include the opening cysteine and the closing phenylalanine or tryptophan. The D gene is left open where the match is weak. Rows may omit the clone size; those that give it use once, few, many or a size class.

j_gene: TRBJ2-7; d_gene: TRBD1; v_gene: TRBV30; abundance: few; CDR3nt: TGTGCCTGGTCCTCTCACAGGGGATTATCCTACGAGCAGTACTTC; CDR3aa: CAWSSHRGLSYEQYF
j_gene: TRBJ2-5; d_gene: NA; v_gene: TRBV5-4; abundance: NA; CDR3nt: TGTGCCAGCAGAGGGGACTTTACCCAAGAGACCCAGTACTTC; CDR3aa: CASRGDFTQETQYF
j_gene: TRBJ1-1; d_gene: NA; v_gene: TRBV6-1; abundance: few; CDR3nt: TGTGCCAGCATGTCGGCCTCGAGGTGGACTGAAGCTTTCTTT; CDR3aa: CASMSASRWTEAFF
j_gene: TRBJ2-1; d_gene: TRBD2; v_gene: TRBV10-1; abundance: NA; CDR3nt: TGCGCCAGCGGGGACTACCGGTACAATGAGCAGTTCTTC; CDR3aa: CASGDYRYNEQFF
j_gene: TRBJ2-7; d_gene: NA; v_gene: TRBV4-1; abundance: few; CDR3nt: TGCGCCAGCAGCGTGAATTCGGGTGTATACGAGCAGTACTTC; CDR3aa: CASSVNSGVYEQYF
j_gene: TRBJ2-5; d_gene: TRBD2; v_gene: TRBV7-9; abundance: NA; CDR3nt: TGTGCCAGCAGCTTAGGGGAGGGGTACGAGACCCAGTACTTC; CDR3aa: CASSLGEGYETQYF
j_gene: TRBJ1-1; d_gene: NA; v_gene: TRBV29-1; abundance: NA; CDR3nt: TGCAGCGTTGAAGGTGGACATCCGAACACTGAAGCTTTCTTT; CDR3aa: CSVEGGHPNTEAFF
j_gene: TRBJ2-7; d_gene: NA; v_gene: TRBV13; abundance: NA; CDR3nt: TGTGCCAGCAGTGAATTGGAGGGACGCTACGAGCAGTACTTC; CDR3aa: CASSELEGRYEQYF
j_gene: TRBJ2-1; d_gene: TRBD2; v_gene: TRBV6-5; abundance: NA; CDR3nt: TGTGCCAGCAGTTCCTCCGGGACTAGCGGTGCCCATGAGCAGTTCTTC; CDR3aa: CASSSSGTSGAHEQFF
j_gene: TRBJ2-3; d_gene: NA; v_gene: TRBV2; abundance: NA; CDR3nt: TGTGCCAGCAGTGATGGAAGAAAGGGGACCACAGATACGCAGTATTTT; CDR3aa: CASSDGRKGTTDTQYF
j_gene: TRBJ1-5; d_gene: NA; v_gene: TRBV28; abundance: NA; CDR3nt: TGTGCCAGCAGTTTATTTAGGGTGGGTCAGCCCCAGCATTTT; CDR3aa: CASSLFRVGQPQHF
j_gene: TRBJ2-7; d_gene: TRBD1; v_gene: TRBV6-1; abundance: few; CDR3nt: TGTGCCAGCAGCGCGACCGGGACAGGGGGCCTCGAGCAGTACTTC; CDR3aa: CASSATGTGGLEQYF
j_gene: TRBJ2-7; d_gene: NA; v_gene: TRBV4-3; abundance: NA; CDR3nt: TGCGCCAGCAGCCAAGGACAGTTCTCCTACGAGCAGTACTTC; CDR3aa: CASSQGQFSYEQYF
j_gene: TRBJ2-1; d_gene: TRBD2; v_gene: TRBV10-3; abundance: NA; CDR3nt: TGTGCCATCAGTGAGTCGTACGCGGGAGTGAACAATGAGCAGTTCTTC; CDR3aa: CAISESYAGVNNEQFF
j_gene: TRBJ1-1; d_gene: NA; v_gene: TRBV29-1; abundance: NA; CDR3nt: TGCAGCGTTGAAGCCCCCGGGACCAACACTGAAGCTTTCTTT; CDR3aa: CSVEAPGTNTEAFF
j_gene: TRBJ2-1; d_gene: NA; v_gene: TRBV5-1; abundance: few; CDR3nt: TGCGCCAGCGAATGGGGGCTAGCGGACTACAATGAGCAGTTCTTC; CDR3aa: CASEWGLADYNEQFF